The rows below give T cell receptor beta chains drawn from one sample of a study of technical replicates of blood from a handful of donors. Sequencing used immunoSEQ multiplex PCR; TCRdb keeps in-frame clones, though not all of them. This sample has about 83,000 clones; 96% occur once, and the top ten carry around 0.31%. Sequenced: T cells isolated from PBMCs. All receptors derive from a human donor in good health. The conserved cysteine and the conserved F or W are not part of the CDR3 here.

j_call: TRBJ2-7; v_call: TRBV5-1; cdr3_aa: ASSGRPDRGESYEQY
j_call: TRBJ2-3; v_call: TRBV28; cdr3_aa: ASSPRMTQDTQY
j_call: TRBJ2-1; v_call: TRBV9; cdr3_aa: ASSVVQNEQF
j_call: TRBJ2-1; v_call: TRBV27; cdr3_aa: ASSIQGNEQF
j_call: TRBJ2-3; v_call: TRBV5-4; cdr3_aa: ASSSRNFATDTQY
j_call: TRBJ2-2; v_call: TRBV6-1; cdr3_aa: ASSEWQTSPTGELF
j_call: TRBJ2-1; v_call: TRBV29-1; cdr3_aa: SVDGREDPYNEQF
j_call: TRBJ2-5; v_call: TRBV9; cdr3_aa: ASSVAGTSGETQY
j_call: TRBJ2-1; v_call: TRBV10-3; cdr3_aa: AIKSASGNPYNEQF
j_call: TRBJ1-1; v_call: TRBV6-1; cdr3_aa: ASSRGAMNTEAF
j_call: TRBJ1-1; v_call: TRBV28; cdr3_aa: ASSFGTGRMNTEAF
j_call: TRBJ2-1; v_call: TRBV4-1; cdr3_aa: ASSQALDYNEQF
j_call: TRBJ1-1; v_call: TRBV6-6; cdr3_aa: ASSYSWHEGEAF
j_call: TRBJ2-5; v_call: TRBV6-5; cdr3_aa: ASSALAGQETQY
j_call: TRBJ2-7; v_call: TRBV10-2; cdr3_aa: ASSGGLAGGLGGQY
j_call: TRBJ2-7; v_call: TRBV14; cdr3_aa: ASSQGLAGAYEQY
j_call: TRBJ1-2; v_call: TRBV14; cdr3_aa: ASSPGQGSLYGYT
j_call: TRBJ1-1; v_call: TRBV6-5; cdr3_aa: ASTSPGGRTEAF
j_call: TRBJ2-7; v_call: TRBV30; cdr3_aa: AWSVPGTDSYEQY
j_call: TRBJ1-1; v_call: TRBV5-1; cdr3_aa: ASSPVNRDTEAF
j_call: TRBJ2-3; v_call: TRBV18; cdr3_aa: ASSPGQGVGDTQY
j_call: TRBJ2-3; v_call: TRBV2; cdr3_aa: ASYELSDTQY